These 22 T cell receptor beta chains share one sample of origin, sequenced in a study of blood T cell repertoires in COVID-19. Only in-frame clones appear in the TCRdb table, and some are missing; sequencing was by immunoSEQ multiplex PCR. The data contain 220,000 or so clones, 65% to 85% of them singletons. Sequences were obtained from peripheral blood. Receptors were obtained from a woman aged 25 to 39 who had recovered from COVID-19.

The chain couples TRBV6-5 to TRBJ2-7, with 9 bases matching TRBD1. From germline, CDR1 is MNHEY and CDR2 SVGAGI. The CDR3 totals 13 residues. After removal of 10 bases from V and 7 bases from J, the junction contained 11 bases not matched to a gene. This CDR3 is CATRKTGQGEQYF. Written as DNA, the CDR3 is TGTGCCACCAGAAAGACGGGACAGGGTGAGCAGTACTTC.

The CDR3 spells CAWSRQQLRDTQYF. DNA for the CDR3: TGTGCCTGGAGTCGTCAACAGCTTAGGGATACGCAGTATTTT. The gene calls are TRBV30 and TRBJ2-3; D is unresolved. This CDR3 contains 14 residues. The germline gives CDR1 GTSNPN, CDR2 SVGIG (reference sequence). The ends were cut back, 2 bases at V and 6 bases at J, with 15 bases in the middle.

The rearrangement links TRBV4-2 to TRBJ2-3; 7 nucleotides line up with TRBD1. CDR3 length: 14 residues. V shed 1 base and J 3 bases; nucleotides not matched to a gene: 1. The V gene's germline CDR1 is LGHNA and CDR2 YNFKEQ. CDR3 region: CASSQAGGTDTQYF. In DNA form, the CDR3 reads TGTGCCAGCAGCCAAGCAGGGGGAACAGATACGCAGTATTTT.

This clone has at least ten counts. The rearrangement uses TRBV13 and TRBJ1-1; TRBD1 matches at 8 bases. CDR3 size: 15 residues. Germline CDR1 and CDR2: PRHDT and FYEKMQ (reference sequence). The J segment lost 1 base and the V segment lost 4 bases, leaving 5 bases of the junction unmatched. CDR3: CASSSPGQGNTEAFF. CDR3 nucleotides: TGTGCCAGCAGCTCACCTGGACAGGGGAACACTGAAGCTTTCTTT.

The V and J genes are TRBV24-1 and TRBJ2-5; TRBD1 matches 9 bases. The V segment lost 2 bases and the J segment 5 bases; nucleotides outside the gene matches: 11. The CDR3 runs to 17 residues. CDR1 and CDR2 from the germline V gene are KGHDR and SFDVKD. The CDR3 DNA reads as TGTGCCACCAGTGATTATAGGACAGGGGCCTCGGGGGAGACCCAGTACTTC. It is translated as CATSDYRTGASGETQYF.

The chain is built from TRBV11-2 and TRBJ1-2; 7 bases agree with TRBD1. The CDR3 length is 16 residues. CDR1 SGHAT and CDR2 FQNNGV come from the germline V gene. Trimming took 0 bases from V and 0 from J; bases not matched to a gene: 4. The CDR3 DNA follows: TGTGCCAGCAGCTTAGATCAAAGGGGGCCTAACTATGGCTACACCTTC. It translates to CASSLDQRGPNYGYTF. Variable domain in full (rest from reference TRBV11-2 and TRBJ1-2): EAGVAQSPRYKIIEKRQSVAFWCNPISGHATLYWYQQILGQGPKLLIQFQNNGVVDDSQLPKDRFSAERLKGVDSTLKIQPAKLEDSAVYLCASSLDQRGPNYGYTFGSGTRLTVV.

CDR3 sequence: CSVVRGATGELFF. DNA for the CDR3: TGCAGCGTTGTCAGGGGGGCTACCGGGGAGCTGTTTTTT. The chain joins TRBV29-1 to TRBJ2-2; possible D gene TRBD1, 7 bases. V lost 4 bases to trimming and J lost 5 bases, with 11 bases between them. This CDR3 spans 13 amino acids. From germline, CDR1 is SQVTM and CDR2 ANQGSEA.

Written as DNA, the CDR3 is TGTGCCAGCAGGGGAATAGCGGGAGCCTACAATGAGCAGTTCTTC. It specifies CASRGIAGAYNEQFF. The chain uses TRBV2 and TRBJ2-1; 9 bases align to TRBD2. Looked up from germline, CDR1 is SNHLY and CDR2 is FYNNEI. The CDR3 spans 15 residues. J was trimmed by 2 bases and V by 6 bases; bases with no gene match: 5.

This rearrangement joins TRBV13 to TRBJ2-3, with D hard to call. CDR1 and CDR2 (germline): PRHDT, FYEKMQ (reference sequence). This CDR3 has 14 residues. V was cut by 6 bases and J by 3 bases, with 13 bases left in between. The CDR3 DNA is TGTGCCAGCAGTCTAAGCTTCGTTACAGATACGCAGTATTTT. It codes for CASSLSFVTDTQYF.

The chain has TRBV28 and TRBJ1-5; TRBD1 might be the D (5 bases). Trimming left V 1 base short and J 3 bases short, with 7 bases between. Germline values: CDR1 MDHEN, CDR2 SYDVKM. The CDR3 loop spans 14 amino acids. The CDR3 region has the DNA TGTGCCAGCAGTTTATACAGGATCAATCAGCCCCAGCATTTT. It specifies CASSLYRINQPQHF.

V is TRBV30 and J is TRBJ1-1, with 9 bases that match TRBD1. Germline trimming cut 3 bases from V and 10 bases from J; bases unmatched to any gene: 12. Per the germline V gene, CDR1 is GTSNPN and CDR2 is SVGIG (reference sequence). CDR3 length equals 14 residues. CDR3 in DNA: TGTGCCTGGAGCCCGGGACAGGGTGAATCGGGAGCTTTCTTT. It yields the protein CAWSPGQGESGAFF.

CDR3 in DNA: TGCGCCAGCAGGGTAGCGGGAGTTTCCGGGGAGCTGTTTTTT. This encodes CASRVAGVSGELFF. The chain links TRBV10-2 to TRBJ2-2; 9 bases are shared with TRBD2. V shed 6 bases and J 6 bases; nucleotides not matched to a gene: 5. This CDR3 has 14 amino acids. Germline lookup yields CDR1 WSHSY and CDR2 SAAADI.

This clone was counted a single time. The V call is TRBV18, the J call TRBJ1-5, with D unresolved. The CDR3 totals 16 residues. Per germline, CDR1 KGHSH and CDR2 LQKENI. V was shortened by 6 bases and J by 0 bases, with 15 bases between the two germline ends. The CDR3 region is CASSPMSGYSNQPQHF. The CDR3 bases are TGTGCCAGCTCCCCTATGTCAGGTTATAGCAATCAGCCCCAGCATTTT.

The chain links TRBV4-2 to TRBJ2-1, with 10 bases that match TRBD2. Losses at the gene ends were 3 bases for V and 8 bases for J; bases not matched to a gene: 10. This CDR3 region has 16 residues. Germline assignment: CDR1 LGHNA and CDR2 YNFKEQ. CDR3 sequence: CASSQEREGWGDEQFF. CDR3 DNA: TGTGCCAGCAGCCAGGAGCGGGAGGGGTGGGGTGATGAGCAGTTCTTC.

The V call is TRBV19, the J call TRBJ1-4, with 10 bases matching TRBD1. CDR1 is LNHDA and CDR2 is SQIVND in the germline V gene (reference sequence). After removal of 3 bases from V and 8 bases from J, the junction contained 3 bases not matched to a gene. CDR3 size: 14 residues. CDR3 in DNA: TGTGCCAGTAGTATCGCGACAGGGGGCGAAAAACTGTTTTTT. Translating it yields CASSIATGGEKLFF.

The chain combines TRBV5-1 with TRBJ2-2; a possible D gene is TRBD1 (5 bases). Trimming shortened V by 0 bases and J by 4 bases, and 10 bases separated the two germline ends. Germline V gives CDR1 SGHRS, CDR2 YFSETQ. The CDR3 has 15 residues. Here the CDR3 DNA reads TGCGCCAGCAGCTTGGTGGGTCAGGGCACCGGGGAGCTGTTTTTT. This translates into CASSLVGQGTGELFF.

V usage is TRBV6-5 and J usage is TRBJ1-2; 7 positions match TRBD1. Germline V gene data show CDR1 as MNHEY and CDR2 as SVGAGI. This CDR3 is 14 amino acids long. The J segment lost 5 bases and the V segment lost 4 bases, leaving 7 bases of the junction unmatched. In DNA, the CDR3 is TGTGCCAGCAGTTCCCCATCGACAGGGTATGGCTACACCTTC. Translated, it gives CASSSPSTGYGYTF.

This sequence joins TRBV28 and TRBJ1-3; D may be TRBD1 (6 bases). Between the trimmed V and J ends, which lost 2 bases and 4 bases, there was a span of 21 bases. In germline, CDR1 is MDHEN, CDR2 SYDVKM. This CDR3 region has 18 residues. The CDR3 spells CASSLPGFSWGQGNTIYF. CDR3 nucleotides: TGTGCCAGCAGTTTACCTGGATTTTCGTGGGGGCAGGGAAACACCATATATTTT.

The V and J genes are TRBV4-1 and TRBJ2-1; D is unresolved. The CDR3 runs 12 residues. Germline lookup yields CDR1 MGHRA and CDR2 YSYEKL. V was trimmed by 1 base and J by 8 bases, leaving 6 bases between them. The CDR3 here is CASSQVRDEQFF. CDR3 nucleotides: TGCGCCAGCAGCCAAGTTCGGGATGAGCAGTTCTTC.

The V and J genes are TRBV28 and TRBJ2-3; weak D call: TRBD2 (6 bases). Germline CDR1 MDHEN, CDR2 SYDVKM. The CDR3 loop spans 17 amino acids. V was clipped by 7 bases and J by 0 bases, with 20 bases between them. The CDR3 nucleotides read TGTGCCAGCACCTCCGGGACTCTAGGTGGGAGCACAGATACGCAGTATTTT. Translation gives CASTSGTLGGSTDTQYF.

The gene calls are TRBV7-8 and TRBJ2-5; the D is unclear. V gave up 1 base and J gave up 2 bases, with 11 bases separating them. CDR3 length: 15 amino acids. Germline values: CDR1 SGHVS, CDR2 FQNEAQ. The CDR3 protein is CASSLELGGQETQYF. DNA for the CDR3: TGTGCCAGCAGCTTAGAGTTAGGCGGACAAGAGACCCAGTACTTC.

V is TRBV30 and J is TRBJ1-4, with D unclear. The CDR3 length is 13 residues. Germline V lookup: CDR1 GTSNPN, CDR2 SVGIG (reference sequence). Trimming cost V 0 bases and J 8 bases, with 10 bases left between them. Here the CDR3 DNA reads TGTGCCTGGAGTGTAACGAGTTACGAAAAACTGTTTTTT. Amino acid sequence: CAWSVTSYEKLFF.